A single sample is the source of the 30 T cell receptor beta chains below, sequenced in a study of vaccination effects on CD4 cells after COVID-19. What these receptors recognize is not known. TCRdb keeps only in-frame clones here, not all; method: immunoSEQ multiplex PCR. Among tens of thousands of clones, over 50% were seen once, and the ten largest hold nearly 5.5%. Upon completion of around 9 days in culture, CD4+ T cells were isolated. The sequencing here drew on CD4+ T cells from PBMCs cultured without peptide, taken before COVID-19 vaccination. The receptors were sampled from a human donor who received a COVID-19 vaccine.

This sequence joins TRBV2 and TRBJ1-1; D gene uncertain. The germline V and J ends were trimmed by 1 base and 0 bases, with 3 bases remaining between them. CDR1 is SNHLY and CDR2 is FYNNEI in the germline V gene. The CDR3 totals 13 residues. In DNA, the CDR3 is TGTGCCAGCAGTGAAGGGATGAACACTGAAGCTTTCTTT. Translation: CASSEGMNTEAFF.

This chain joins TRBV5-1 and TRBJ2-5; 10 nucleotides align to TRBD2. Trimming cost V 0 bases and J 1 base; bases outside gene matches: 6. CDR1 SGHRS and CDR2 YFSETQ come from the germline V gene. This CDR3 region has 17 residues. In DNA, the CDR3 is TGCGCCAGCAGCTTGGGTGGTAGCGGGGGGCGCCAAGAGACCCAGTACTTC. Its translation is CASSLGGSGGRQETQYF.

This clone was counted only a few times. The chain joins TRBV7-2 to TRBJ1-5; D is uncertain. This CDR3 spans 13 amino acids. The ends were cut back, 7 bases at V and 6 bases at J, with 13 bases in the middle. Germline V gene lookup returns CDR1 SGHTA and CDR2 FQGNSA. This CDR3 reads CASTREAGQPQHF. CDR3 nucleotides: TGTGCCAGCACGAGAGAGGCAGGTCAGCCCCAGCATTTT.

This chain connects TRBV9 to TRBJ2-3, with D perhaps being TRBD1 or TRBD2 (5 bases each). The CDR3 sequence is 14 residues long. Germline loops: CDR1 SGDLS, CDR2 YYNGEE. V was trimmed by 0 bases and J by 3 bases, leaving 8 bases between them. The CDR3 DNA is TGTGCCAGCAGCGTAGTCGGGACGACAGATACGCAGTATTTT. Protein: CASSVVGTTDTQYF. Combining the CDR3 with reference TRBV9 and TRBJ2-3 gives the whole variable domain DSGVTQTPKHLITATGQRVTLRCSPRSGDLSVYWYQQSLDQGLQFLIQYYNGEERAKGNILERFSAQQFPDLHSELNLSSLELGDSALYFCASSVVGTTDTQYFGPGTRLTVL.

V gene TRBV9 combines with J gene TRBJ2-3; unclear D gene. Germline V gene sequence: CDR1 SGDLS, CDR2 YYNGEE. V lost 0 bases, J lost 2 bases, and 7 bases lay in between. The length of the CDR3 is 14 residues. The CDR3 here is CASSVDPFTDTQYF. The CDR3 nucleotides read TGTGCCAGCAGCGTAGACCCCTTCACAGATACGCAGTATTTT.

The rearrangement joins TRBV20-1 to TRBJ2-7, with 7 bases lining up with TRBD1. After removal of 3 bases from V and 0 bases from J, the junction contained 8 bases not matched to a gene. Germline CDR1 reads DFQATT; CDR2 reads SNEGSKA (reference sequence). The CDR3 consists of 15 residues. Written as DNA, the CDR3 is TGCAGTGCTAGTTCCGGACAGGCTTCCTCCTACGAGCAGTACTTC. It encodes CSASSGQASSYEQYF.

The chain couples TRBV2 to TRBJ2-1; D perhaps matches TRBD1 (6 bases). The germline V gene has CDR1 SNHLY and CDR2 FYNNEI. Between the trimmed V and J ends, which lost 5 bases and 15 bases, there was a span of 17 bases. This CDR3 region has 12 residues. The CDR3 loop reads CASSTIRDKRFF. Here the CDR3 DNA reads TGTGCCAGCAGTACAATCCGGGACAAGCGGTTCTTC.

The chain combines TRBV27 with TRBJ2-7; the D gene is possibly TRBD2 (6 bases). Per the germline V gene, CDR1 is MNHEY and CDR2 is SMNVEV (reference sequence). CDR3 size: 14 residues. V gave up 0 bases and J gave up 8 bases, with 14 bases separating them. CDR3 residues: CASSLSRPEGKQYF. CDR3 sequence (DNA): TGTGCCAGCAGTTTATCGCGCCCGGAGGGGAAGCAGTACTTC.

The chain carries TRBV5-1 and TRBJ1-2; 8 nucleotides line up with TRBD1. This CDR3 region has 13 residues. Germline CDR1 and CDR2: SGHRS and YFSETQ. V was clipped by 3 bases and J by 5 bases; unmatched bases: 3. CDR3 protein: CASSSQGAYGYTF. CDR3 bases: TGCGCCAGCAGCTCCCAGGGGGCGTATGGCTACACCTTC.

The chain combines TRBV18 with TRBJ2-3; 12 bases line up with TRBD1. The V gene end was trimmed by 3 bases and the J gene end by 4 bases; junction bases not matched to a gene: 2. The CDR3 consists of 15 residues. Per germline, CDR1 KGHSH and CDR2 LQKENI. CDR3 coding DNA: TGTGCCAGCTCACCCGGGACAGGGGGCTCAGATACGCAGTATTTT. Amino acids: CASSPGTGGSDTQYF.

The chain couples TRBV28 to TRBJ2-1; 12 positions agree with TRBD2. With V trimmed by 4 bases and J by 9 bases, 4 bases remained unmatched. The CDR3 extends over 14 amino acids. In germline, CDR1 is MDHEN, CDR2 SYDVKM. This CDR3 is CASSSGLAGSEQFF. CDR3 sequence (DNA): TGTGCCAGCAGTTCCGGACTAGCGGGGAGTGAGCAGTTCTTC. Drawing the rest from reference TRBV28 and TRBJ2-1, the complete variable domain is DVKVTQSSRYLVKRTGEKVFLECVQDMDHENMFWYRQDPGLGLRLIYFSYDVKMKEKGDIPEGYSVSREKKERFSLILESASTNQTSMYLCASSSGLAGSEQFFGPGTRLTVL.

The V and J genes are TRBV29-1 and TRBJ1-3; 9 bases match TRBD1. The ends lost 3 bases at V and 7 bases at J; junction bases unmatched: 7. Germline values: CDR1 SQVTM, CDR2 ANQGSEA. The CDR3 loop spans 14 amino acids. In DNA, the CDR3 is TGCAGCGTTGATTCACAGGGGGCCGGGAACACCATATATTTT. Translation: CSVDSQGAGNTIYF.

This chain links TRBV19 with TRBJ2-1; D possibly matches TRBD1 or TRBD2 (5 bases each). V was pared by 6 bases and J by 8 bases, with 17 bases between. This CDR3 spans 14 amino acids. The germline CDR1 and CDR2 sequences are LNHDA and SQIVND (reference sequence). The CDR3 protein is CASRLEWGLDEQFF. CDR3 nucleotides: TGTGCCAGTAGACTAGAGTGGGGGTTGGATGAGCAGTTCTTC.

This clone occurred a few times. The rearrangement joins TRBV2 to TRBJ1-1, with a possible D match to TRBD1 (6 bases). V was trimmed by 9 bases and J by 3 bases, leaving 14 bases between them. The CDR3 sequence is 13 residues long. Germline values: CDR1 SNHLY, CDR2 FYNNEI. CDR3 loop: CASSRDTYTEAFF. DNA of the CDR3: TGTGCCAGTTCCCGGGACACTTACACTGAAGCTTTCTTT.

The CDR3: CASSIGQSSYNEQFF. CDR3 nucleotide sequence: TGTGCCAGTAGTATCGGACAGTCCTCCTACAATGAGCAGTTCTTC. The chain joins TRBV19 to TRBJ2-1; perhaps TRBD1 as D (6 bases). The germline V gene encodes CDR1 LNHDA and CDR2 SQIVND (reference sequence). Between the trimmed V and J ends, which lost 3 bases and 0 bases, there was a span of 9 bases. This CDR3 is 15 amino acids long.

The chain recombines TRBV10-3 with TRBJ2-3, with D possibly TRBD2 on 5 matching bases. V dropped 5 bases and J dropped 0 bases, with 18 bases sitting between them. Germline CDR1 ENHRY, CDR2 SYGVKD. There are 17 residues in the CDR3. For the CDR3, the DNA is TGTGCCATCAGTCGCTTAGCGCGGGCAGCTAGCACAGATACGCAGTATTTT. Encoded protein: CAISRLARAASTDTQYF.

The rearrangement uses TRBV7-2 and TRBJ1-1, with D uncertain. The CDR3 runs 15 residues. V was shortened by 7 bases and J by 3 bases, with 18 bases between the two germline ends. From germline, CDR1 is SGHTA and CDR2 FQGNSA. The CDR3 reads CASTPRPTPDTEAFF. The DNA of the CDR3 is TGTGCCAGCACCCCCCGGCCCACTCCCGACACTGAAGCTTTCTTT.

This chain uses TRBV29-1 with TRBJ2-1; 9 positions match TRBD2. The CDR3 runs to 14 residues. Germline-derived CDR1 and CDR2 are SQVTM and ANQGSEA. The J segment lost 2 bases and the V segment lost 4 bases, leaving 3 bases of the junction unmatched. CDR3 loop: CSVASGITYNEQFF. CDR3 nucleotides: TGCAGCGTTGCTAGCGGGATTACCTACAATGAGCAGTTCTTC.

This clone was detected only a few times. J is TRBJ2-5 and V is TRBV5-6, with 9 bases that match TRBD2. The germline V gene encodes CDR1 SGHDT and CDR2 YYEEEE. J gave up 2 bases and V 3 bases, and 2 bases lay outside the gene matches. The CDR3 spans 14 residues. Here the CDR3 reads CASSSTSGQETQYF. In DNA, the CDR3 is TGTGCCAGCAGCTCTACTAGCGGGCAAGAGACCCAGTACTTC. Drawing the rest from reference TRBV5-6 and TRBJ2-5, the complete variable domain is DAGVTQSPTHLIKTRGQQVTLRCSPKSGHDTVSWYQQALGQGPQFIFQYYEEEERQRGNFPDRFSGHQFPNYSSELNVNALLLGDSALYLCASSSTSGQETQYFGPGTRLLVL.

By proportion, this clone is large (0.1 to 1%). V is TRBV5-1 and J is TRBJ2-6; D is unclear. The V end lost 6 bases, the J end lost 1 base, and 11 bases lay between the germline ends. CDR3 length equals 15 residues. Germline CDR1 reads SGHRS; CDR2 reads YFSETQ. CDR3 coding DNA: TGCGCCAGCAATCCATCAGTTTCTGGGGCCAACGTCCTGACTTTC. It specifies CASNPSVSGANVLTF.

This sequence joins TRBV3-1 (or the pseudogene TRBV3-2) and TRBJ2-5, with 9 bases identical to TRBD2. CDR3 length: 15 residues. Germline assignment: CDR1 LGHDT and CDR2 YNNKEL (reference sequence). V was pared by 5 bases and J by 10 bases, with 14 bases of the junction left unmatched. The CDR3 protein is CASSLGGGAFEDQYF. CDR3 nucleotides: TGTGCCAGCAGCTTAGGCGGGGGGGCCTTTGAAGACCAGTACTTC.

The rearrangement uses TRBV4-2 and TRBJ2-3; D is unclear. Germline values: CDR1 LGHNA, CDR2 YNFKEQ. Trimming shortened V by 0 bases and J by 5 bases, and 12 bases separated the two germline ends. CDR3 size: 15 residues. CDR3 in DNA: TGTGCCAGCAGCCAAGATCTAGGGCGCCAAGATACGCAGTATTTT. This codes for CASSQDLGRQDTQYF.

The genes are TRBV5-6 and TRBJ1-6; D perhaps matches TRBD1 (6 bases). Between the trimmed V and J ends, which lost 5 bases and 4 bases, there was a span of 19 bases. The V gene's germline CDR1 is SGHDT and CDR2 YYEEEE. CDR3 length: 17 residues. CDR3 region: CASRQTRNQGYNSPLHF. CDR3 in DNA: TGTGCCAGCAGACAAACCCGCAACCAGGGGTATAATTCACCCCTCCACTTT.

The V and J genes are TRBV18 and TRBJ1-1, with D possibly matching TRBD1 (5 bases). This CDR3 region has 14 residues. The V gene lost 3 bases and the J gene lost 5 bases, with 13 bases spanning the gap. Germline CDR1 is KGHSH and CDR2 is LQKENI. This CDR3 reads CASSPRDGETEAFF. Written as DNA, the CDR3 is TGTGCCAGCTCACCCCGGGACGGGGAAACTGAAGCTTTCTTT.

The J gene is TRBJ2-1, the V gene TRBV3-1 (or the pseudogene TRBV3-2); TRBD2 aligns across 8 bases. This CDR3 has 15 residues. The V and J ends lost 4 bases and 3 bases, in that order; junction bases with no gene match: 5. CDR1 LGHDT and CDR2 YNNKEL come from the germline V gene (reference sequence). CDR3 bases: TGTGCCAGCAGCCGCCTAGCGGGCGACTACAATGAGCAGTTCTTC. It specifies CASSRLAGDYNEQFF.

This clone was seen more than once but under ten times. This sequence joins TRBV5-1 and TRBJ1-1; the match to TRBD1 covers 8 bases. V gave up 5 bases and J gave up 4 bases; unmatched junction bases: 7. Germline V gene data show CDR1 as SGHRS and CDR2 as YFSETQ. The CDR3 contains 14 residues. The CDR3 DNA follows: TGCGCCAGCAGGGCAGGGGGCTTTGGCACTGAAGCTTTCTTT. Translating it yields CASRAGGFGTEAFF.

This clone was counted only a few times. The gene calls are TRBV28 and TRBJ1-5; D not resolved. There are 16 residues in the CDR3. Trimming left V 5 bases short and J 2 bases short, with 16 bases between. Germline V gene lookup returns CDR1 MDHEN and CDR2 SYDVKM. CDR3 protein: CASSLPDMVGNQPQHF. In DNA form, the CDR3 reads TGTGCCAGCAGTCTTCCTGACATGGTAGGCAATCAGCCCCAGCATTTT.

This chain uses TRBV3-1 (or the pseudogene TRBV3-2) with TRBJ1-1; TRBD1 might be the D (6 bases). The V gene's germline CDR1 is LGHDT and CDR2 YNNKEL (reference sequence). The CDR3 extends over 18 amino acids. Deletions cut 0 bases from V and 0 bases from J, with 17 bases between. CDR3 sequence: CASSQDLGQFSMNTEAFF. The CDR3 nucleotides are TGTGCCAGCAGCCAAGATTTAGGACAGTTCAGCATGAACACTGAAGCTTTCTTT.

This clone was seen at least ten times. This chain joins TRBV11-2 and TRBJ2-1; D gene ambiguous. Germline V CDR1 and CDR2: SGHAT, FQNNGV. This CDR3 region has 14 residues. Trimming stripped 3 bases from V and 7 bases from J, with 13 bases between. CDR3 coding DNA: TGTGCCAGCAGCTTCTCCCTGGCGAGTAATGAGCAGTTCTTC. This codes for CASSFSLASNEQFF.

V usage is TRBV6-4 and J usage is TRBJ2-1; 7 positions match TRBD1. V shed 2 bases, J shed 5 bases, and the junction held 0 bases outside the gene matches. The germline gives CDR1 MRHNA, CDR2 SNTAGT. CDR3 length equals 13 residues. The CDR3 sequence is CASSDRGHNEQFF. In DNA form, the CDR3 reads TGTGCCAGCAGTGACAGGGGGCACAATGAGCAGTTCTTC.